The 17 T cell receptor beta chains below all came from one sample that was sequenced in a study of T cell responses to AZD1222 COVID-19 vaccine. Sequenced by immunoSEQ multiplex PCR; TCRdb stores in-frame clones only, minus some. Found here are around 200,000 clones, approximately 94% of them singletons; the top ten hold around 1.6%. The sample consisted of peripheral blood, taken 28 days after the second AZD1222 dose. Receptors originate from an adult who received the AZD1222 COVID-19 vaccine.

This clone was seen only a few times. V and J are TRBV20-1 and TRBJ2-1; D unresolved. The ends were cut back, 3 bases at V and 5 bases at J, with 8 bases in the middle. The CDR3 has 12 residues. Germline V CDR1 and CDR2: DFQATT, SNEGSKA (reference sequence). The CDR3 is CSASQNDNEQFF. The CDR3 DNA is TGCAGTGCTAGTCAGAACGACAATGAGCAGTTCTTC.

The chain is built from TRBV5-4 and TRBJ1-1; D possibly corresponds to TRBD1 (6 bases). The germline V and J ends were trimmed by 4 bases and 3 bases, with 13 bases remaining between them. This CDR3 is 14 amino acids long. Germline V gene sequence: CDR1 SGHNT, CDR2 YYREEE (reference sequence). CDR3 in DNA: TGTGCCAGCAGCCGAACAGGGTATGACACTGAAGCTTTCTTT. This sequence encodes CASSRTGYDTEAFF. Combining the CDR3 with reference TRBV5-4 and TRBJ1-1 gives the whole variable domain ETGVTQSPTHLIKTRGQQVTLRCSSQSGHNTVSWYQQALGQGPQFIFQYYREEENGRGNFPPRFSGLQFPNYSSELNVNALELDDSALYLCASSRTGYDTEAFFGQGTRLTVV.

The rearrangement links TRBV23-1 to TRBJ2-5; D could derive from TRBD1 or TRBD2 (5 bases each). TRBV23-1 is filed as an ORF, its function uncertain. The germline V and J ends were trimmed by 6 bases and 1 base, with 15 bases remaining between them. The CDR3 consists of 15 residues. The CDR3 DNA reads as TGCGCCAGCAGCCACCTCGGGGACGGCCAAGAGACCCAGTACTTC. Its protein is CASSHLGDGQETQYF.

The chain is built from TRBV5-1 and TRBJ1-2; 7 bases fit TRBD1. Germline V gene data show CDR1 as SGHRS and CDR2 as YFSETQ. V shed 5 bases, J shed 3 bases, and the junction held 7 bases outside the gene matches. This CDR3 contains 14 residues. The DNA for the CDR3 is TGCGCCAGCAGTCCTAGGGGGCAGGACTATGGCTACACCTTC. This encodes CASSPRGQDYGYTF.

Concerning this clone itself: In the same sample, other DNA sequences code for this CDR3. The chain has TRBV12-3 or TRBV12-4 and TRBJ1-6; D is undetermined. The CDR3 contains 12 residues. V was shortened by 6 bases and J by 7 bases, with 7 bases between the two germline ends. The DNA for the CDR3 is TGTGCCAGCAGCTTCGGCAATTCACCCCTCCACTTT. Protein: CASSFGNSPLHF.

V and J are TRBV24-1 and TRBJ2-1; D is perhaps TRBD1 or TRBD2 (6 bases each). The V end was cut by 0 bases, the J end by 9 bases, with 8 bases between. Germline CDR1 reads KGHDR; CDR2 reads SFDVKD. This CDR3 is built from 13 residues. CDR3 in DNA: TGTGCCACCAGTGATTTGGAGGGGGGTGAGCAGTTCTTC. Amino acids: CATSDLEGGEQFF.

In nucleotides, the CDR3 is TGCGCCAGCAGGGAGACAGCCGGGGACGCAAATCAGCCCCAGCATTTT. Its translation: CASRETAGDANQPQHF. This rearrangement joins TRBV4-1 to TRBJ1-5; possibly TRBD1 for D (5 bases). CDR1 is MGHRA and CDR2 is YSYEKL in the germline V gene. CDR3 size: 16 residues. V was shortened by 6 bases and J by 4 bases, with 19 bases between the two germline ends.

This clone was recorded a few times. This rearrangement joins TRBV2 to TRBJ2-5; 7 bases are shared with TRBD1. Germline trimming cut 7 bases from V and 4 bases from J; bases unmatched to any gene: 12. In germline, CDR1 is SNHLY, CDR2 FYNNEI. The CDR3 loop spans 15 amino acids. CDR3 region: CASIRNGQAAETQYF. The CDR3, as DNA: TGTGCCAGCATCCGTAACGGACAGGCGGCAGAGACCCAGTACTTC.

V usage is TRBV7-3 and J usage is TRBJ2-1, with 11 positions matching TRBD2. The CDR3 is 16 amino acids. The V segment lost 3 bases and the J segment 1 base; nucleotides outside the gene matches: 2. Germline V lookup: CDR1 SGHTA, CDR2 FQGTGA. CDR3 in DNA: TGTGCCAGCAGCTTCGGACTAGCGGGTTCCTACAATGAGCAGTTCTTC. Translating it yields CASSFGLAGSYNEQFF.

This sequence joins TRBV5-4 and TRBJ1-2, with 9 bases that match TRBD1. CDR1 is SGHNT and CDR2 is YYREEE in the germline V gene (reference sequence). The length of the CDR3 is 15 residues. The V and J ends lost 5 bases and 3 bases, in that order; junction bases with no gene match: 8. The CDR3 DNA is TGTGCCAGCAGACCCGGGACAGGGTCTGACTATGGCTACACCTTC. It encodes CASRPGTGSDYGYTF.

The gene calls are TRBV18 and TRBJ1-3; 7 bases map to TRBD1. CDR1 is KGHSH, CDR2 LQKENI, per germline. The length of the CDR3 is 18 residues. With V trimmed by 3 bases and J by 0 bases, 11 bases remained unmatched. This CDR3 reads CASSPQLFRQGSGNTIYF. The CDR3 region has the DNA TGTGCCAGCTCACCCCAATTATTCAGACAGGGCTCTGGAAACACCATATATTTT.

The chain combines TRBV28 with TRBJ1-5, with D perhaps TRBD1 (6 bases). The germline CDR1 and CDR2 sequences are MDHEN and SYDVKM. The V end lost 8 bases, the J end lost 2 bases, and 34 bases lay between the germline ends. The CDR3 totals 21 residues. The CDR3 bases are TGTGCCAGCGACGGCTACTATTTCACCTTACGCGGGGGCTCGGGCAATCAGCCCCAGCATTTT. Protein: CASDGYYFTLRGGSGNQPQHF.

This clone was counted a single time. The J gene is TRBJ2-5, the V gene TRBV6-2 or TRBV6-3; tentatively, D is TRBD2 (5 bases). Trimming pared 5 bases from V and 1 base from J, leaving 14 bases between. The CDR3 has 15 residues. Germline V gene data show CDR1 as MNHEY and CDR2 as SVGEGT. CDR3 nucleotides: TGTGCCAGCAGTGACGGAGGACGGATCCAAGAGACCCAGTACTTC. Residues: CASSDGGRIQETQYF.

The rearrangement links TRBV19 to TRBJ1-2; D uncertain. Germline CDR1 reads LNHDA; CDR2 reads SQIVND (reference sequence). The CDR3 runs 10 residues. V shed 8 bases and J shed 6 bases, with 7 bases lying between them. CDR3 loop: CASSPDGYTF. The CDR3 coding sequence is TGTGCCAGTTCCCCGGATGGCTACACCTTC.

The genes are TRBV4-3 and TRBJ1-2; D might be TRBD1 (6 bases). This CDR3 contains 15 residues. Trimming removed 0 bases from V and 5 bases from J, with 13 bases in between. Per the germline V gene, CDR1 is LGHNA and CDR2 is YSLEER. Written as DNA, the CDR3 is TGCGCCAGCAGCCAAGATCAGGGGTTTAAGTATGGCTACACCTTC. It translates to CASSQDQGFKYGYTF.

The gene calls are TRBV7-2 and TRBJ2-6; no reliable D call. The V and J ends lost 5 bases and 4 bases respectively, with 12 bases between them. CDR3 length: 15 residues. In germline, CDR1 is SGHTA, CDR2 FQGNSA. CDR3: CASSPQAAGANVLTF. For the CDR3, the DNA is TGTGCCAGCAGCCCCCAGGCTGCCGGGGCCAACGTCCTGACTTTC.

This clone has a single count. The CDR3 DNA follows: TGTGCCAGCAGGCCGGGGCCCCTCTATAATTCACCCCTCCACTTT. This sequence encodes CASRPGPLYNSPLHF. The rearrangement links TRBV27 to TRBJ1-6, with a possible D match to TRBD1 (5 bases). This CDR3 region has 15 residues. Germline loops: CDR1 MNHEY, CDR2 SMNVEV (reference sequence). V shed 6 bases and J shed 3 bases, with 12 bases lying between them.